Presented here are 28 T cell receptor beta chains from one specimen sequenced in a study of blood T cell repertoires in COVID-19. The repertoire was sequenced with immunoSEQ multiplex PCR; TCRdb's copy has only in-frame clones and lacks some. Seen here are hundreds of thousands of clones, roughly 86% observed once, and the top ten hold 1.5% to 2.5%. What was sequenced was PBMCs or T cells enriched from blood (not recorded which). These receptors were taken from a man between 40 and 49 years old in a cohort exposed to, infected with or recovered from COVID-19 (not recorded which).

The CDR3 sequence is CASIGGNSYNSPLHF. The DNA for the CDR3 is TGTGCCAGCATTGGTGGCAACTCCTATAATTCACCCCTCCACTTT. The chain employs TRBV28 and TRBJ1-6; the D is unclear. The CDR3 extends over 15 amino acids. Germline-derived CDR1 and CDR2 are MDHEN and SYDVKM. V was cut by 7 bases and J by 0 bases, with 10 bases left in between.

The chain combines TRBV7-2 with TRBJ1-6; 8 bases agree with TRBD1. The CDR3 runs to 15 residues. Per germline, CDR1 SGHTA and CDR2 FQGNSA. With 5 bases clipped from V and 7 bases from J, the junction kept 7 bases outside the gene matches. The CDR3 reads CASSLTGAFNSPLHF. DNA of the CDR3: TGTGCCAGCAGCCTGACAGGGGCCTTCAATTCACCCCTCCACTTT.

The chain carries TRBV5-1 and TRBJ1-1; 7 bases map to TRBD1. The germline CDR1 and CDR2 sequences are SGHRS and YFSETQ. The junction had 5 bases not matched to a gene; V was cut back by 4 bases and J by 11 bases. The CDR3 is 11 residues long. This chain's CDR3 is CASSVGTAAFF. DNA of the CDR3: TGCGCCAGCAGCGTCGGGACAGCGGCTTTCTTT.

This clone has only a few counts. Other nucleotide sequences in the sample specify the same CDR3. The chain joins TRBV6-5 to TRBJ1-5; D might be TRBD1 (6 bases). The CDR3 consists of 15 residues. With 2 bases removed from V and 2 bases from J, the gap between germline ends came to 10 bases. Germline CDR1 reads MNHEY; CDR2 reads SVGAGI. DNA of the CDR3: TGTGCCAGCAGTTACGGGGGGGCGGGCAATCAGCCCCAGCATTTT. It translates to CASSYGGAGNQPQHF.

The J gene is TRBJ2-3, the V gene TRBV10-1, with 7 bases lining up with TRBD2. V lost 6 bases to trimming and J lost 1 base; unmatched junction nucleotides: 1. Germline loops: CDR1 WNHNN, CDR2 SYGVQD (reference sequence). This CDR3 is 13 amino acids long. The CDR3 sequence: CASRLAGTDTQYF. CDR3 sequence (DNA): TGCGCCAGCAGGCTAGCGGGCACAGATACGCAGTATTTT.

The V gene is TRBV12-3 or TRBV12-4, the J gene TRBJ2-5; a possible D gene is TRBD2 (5 bases). There are 13 residues in the CDR3. V was shortened by 3 bases and J by 3 bases, with 8 bases between the two germline ends. The CDR3 loop reads CASSFSGEETQYF. The CDR3 bases are TGTGCCAGCAGTTTCTCCGGGGAAGAGACCCAGTACTTC.

This chain joins TRBV19 and TRBJ1-5; the match to TRBD1 covers 7 bases. The germline V gene has CDR1 LNHDA and CDR2 SQIVND (reference sequence). Trimming took 6 bases from V and 5 from J; bases not matched to a gene: 10. CDR3 length: 15 amino acids. CDR3 coding DNA: TGTGCCAGTAGAGGGAGACAGGGTTTTGATCAGCCCCAGCATTTT. Its translation: CASRGRQGFDQPQHF.

CDR3 protein: CASSLLASSSYEQYF. The CDR3 DNA reads as TGCGCCAGCAGCTTGTTAGCTTCGAGCTCCTACGAGCAGTACTTC. The V call is TRBV5-1, the J call TRBJ2-7; D gene unclear. The CDR3 covers 15 residues. Trimming removed 1 base at V and 0 bases at J, with 11 bases between. The germline gives CDR1 SGHRS, CDR2 YFSETQ. Looking up the rest from reference TRBV5-1 and TRBJ2-7 gives the full variable domain: KAGVTQTPRYLIKTRGQQVTLSCSPISGHRSVSWYQQTPGQGLQFLFEYFSETQRNKGNFPGRFSGRQFSNSRSEMNVSTLELGDSALYLCASSLLASSSYEQYFGPGTRLTVT.

The CDR3 DNA follows: TGTGCCAGCAGCTTCCGACAGGGGGCTGTGGAGACCCAGTACTTC. This sequence encodes CASSFRQGAVETQYF. The rearrangement joins TRBV14 to TRBJ2-5; 10 nucleotides align to TRBD1. This CDR3 contains 15 residues. CDR1 and CDR2 from the germline V gene are SGHDN and FVKESK. V trimming: 5 bases; J trimming: 5 bases; junction bases outside the gene matches: 8.

The V gene is TRBV7-3, the J gene TRBJ2-1; D may be TRBD2 (5 bases). Looked up from germline, CDR1 is SGHTA and CDR2 is FQGTGA. The V end was cut by 4 bases, the J end by 2 bases, with 12 bases between. The CDR3 loop spans 15 amino acids. CDR3 protein: CASSSSGTPYNEQFF. CDR3 bases: TGTGCCAGCAGCTCGTCGGGAACGCCCTACAATGAGCAGTTCTTC.

The chain uses TRBV4-1 and TRBJ1-5; D is possibly TRBD1 (5 bases). The germline gives CDR1 MGHRA, CDR2 YSYEKL. The CDR3 is made up of 16 amino acids. The ends were cut back, 0 bases at V and 2 bases at J, with 11 bases in the middle. CDR3 in amino acids: CASSQEGQGGNQPQHF. In DNA, the CDR3 is TGCGCCAGCAGCCAAGAAGGGCAGGGCGGCAATCAGCCCCAGCATTTT.

The chain combines TRBV7-9 with TRBJ2-1; D unresolved. The CDR3 length is 11 residues. The germline CDR1 and CDR2 sequences are SEHNR and FQNEAQ (reference sequence). The V end was cut by 7 bases, the J end by 8 bases, with 9 bases between. Written as DNA, the CDR3 is TGTGCCAGCACCCCAATCCATGAGCAGTTCTTC. Its translation: CASTPIHEQFF.

The chain recombines TRBV7-6 with TRBJ2-7; unclear D gene. This CDR3 has 13 residues. Trimming pared 0 bases from V and 6 bases from J, leaving 9 bases between. Germline-derived CDR1 and CDR2 are SGHVS and FNYEAQ. The CDR3 here is CASSLATYLEQYF. In DNA, the CDR3 is TGTGCCAGCAGCTTAGCCACCTACCTCGAGCAGTACTTC.

V usage is TRBV18 and J usage is TRBJ2-3; D perhaps matches TRBD2 (6 bases). CDR1 KGHSH and CDR2 LQKENI come from the germline V gene. The CDR3 runs 14 residues. Trimming removed 6 bases from V and 4 bases from J, with 14 bases in between. CDR3 in DNA: TGTGCCAGCTCGGCCGGGACTGCCCCAGATACGCAGTATTTT. Its protein product is CASSAGTAPDTQYF.

The sample holds one count of this clone. The genes are TRBV4-1 and TRBJ1-2, with TRBD1 matching 7 bases. V shed 1 base, J shed 7 bases, and the junction held 6 bases outside the gene matches. The germline gives CDR1 MGHRA, CDR2 YSYEKL. The CDR3 covers 14 residues. The CDR3 nucleotides are TGCGCCAGCAGCCAAGCCACAGGGGAAGGTGGCTACACCTTC. Its translation: CASSQATGEGGYTF.

The chain couples TRBV5-4 to TRBJ2-7, with TRBD1 identical over 7 bases. Trimming at V came to 2 bases and at J to 2 bases, leaving 4 bases not matched to a gene. The CDR3 contains 14 residues. CDR1 and CDR2 from the germline V gene are SGHNT and YYREEE (reference sequence). The CDR3 sequence is CASSLTGVPYEQYF. In nucleotides, the CDR3 is TGTGCCAGCAGCTTAACAGGGGTTCCCTACGAGCAGTACTTC.

The CDR3 here is CASSFTSFGEQFF. The DNA for the CDR3 is TGTGCCAGCAGCTTTACTAGCTTCGGTGAGCAGTTCTTC. V gene TRBV7-2 combines with J gene TRBJ2-1; tentatively, D is TRBD2 (6 bases). V lost 3 bases and J 9 bases, leaving 12 bases between the germline ends. The germline CDR1 and CDR2 sequences are SGHTA and FQGNSA. CDR3 length: 13 residues.

This rearrangement joins TRBV5-1 to TRBJ1-1; 9 bases are shared with TRBD1. The CDR3 contains 17 residues. Germline CDR1 is SGHRS and CDR2 is YFSETQ. The V and J ends lost 4 bases and 0 bases, in that order; junction bases with no gene match: 10. CDR3 sequence reads: CASSPGTGSTMNTEAFF. DNA for the CDR3: TGCGCCAGCAGCCCGGGGACAGGGAGTACCATGAACACTGAAGCTTTCTTT.

The chain employs TRBV5-1 and TRBJ1-5; tentatively, D is TRBD1 (5 bases). V gave up 3 bases and J gave up 9 bases, with 10 bases separating them. The CDR3 contains 12 residues. Germline V lookup: CDR1 SGHRS, CDR2 YFSETQ. The CDR3 DNA sequence: TGCGCCAGCAGCTGGGGCGACTGGCCCCAGCATTTT. It yields the protein CASSWGDWPQHF.

This clone was picked up one time. The CDR3 DNA sequence: TGTGCCAGCGGACCGGGACAGGGTTTTTTGAACACTGAAGCTTTCTTT. This gives the protein CASGPGQGFLNTEAFF. The V call is TRBV3-1 (or the pseudogene TRBV3-2), the J call TRBJ1-1; TRBD1 aligns across 9 bases. The CDR3 is 16 residues long. The ends lost 8 bases at V and 0 bases at J; junction bases unmatched: 10. The germline CDR1 and CDR2 sequences are LGHDT and YNNKEL (reference sequence).

V gene TRBV5-1 combines with J gene TRBJ1-1; TRBD1 agrees at 9 bases. This CDR3 is 14 amino acids long. V lost 4 bases, J lost 4 bases, and 5 bases stayed unmatched. The germline gives CDR1 SGHRS, CDR2 YFSETQ. CDR3 loop: CASSEQGASTEAFF. The CDR3, as DNA: TGCGCCAGCAGCGAACAGGGGGCATCCACTGAAGCTTTCTTT.

The chain is built from TRBV6-2 or TRBV6-3 and TRBJ2-7; 8 bases match TRBD1. The V gene's germline CDR1 is MNHEY and CDR2 SVGEGT. V was clipped by 5 bases and J by 1 base; unmatched bases: 13. CDR3 length: 17 amino acids. In DNA, the CDR3 is TGTGCCAGCAGTCCGGACAGGGCCCCGGCCCCTTCCTACGAGCAGTACTTC. This encodes CASSPDRAPAPSYEQYF.

The chain carries TRBV7-9 and TRBJ1-4; D unclear. Looked up from germline, CDR1 is SEHNR and CDR2 is FQNEAQ (reference sequence). V lost 5 bases to trimming and J lost 1 base, with 11 bases between them. The CDR3 runs to 15 residues. This CDR3 reads CASSPYYLTNEKLFF. CDR3 nucleotides: TGTGCCAGCAGCCCATACTACCTAACTAATGAAAAACTGTTTTTT.

The chain is built from TRBV7-3 and TRBJ2-7, with TRBD2 as a possible D gene (7 bases). This CDR3 contains 15 residues. V dropped 5 bases and J dropped 1 base, with 15 bases sitting between them. CDR1 is SGHTA and CDR2 is FQGTGA in the germline V gene. The CDR3 region is CASSPIGGPSYEQYF. CDR3 nucleotides: TGTGCCAGCAGCCCCATCGGGGGGCCATCCTACGAGCAGTACTTC.

The CDR3 sequence: CAWSLGGFEQYF. CDR3 DNA: TGTGCCTGGAGTTTAGGAGGTTTCGAGCAGTACTTC. The V and J genes are TRBV30 and TRBJ2-7; D possibly corresponds to TRBD2 (5 bases). This CDR3 has 12 amino acids. Trimming shortened V by 2 bases and J by 6 bases, and 11 bases separated the two germline ends. CDR1 and CDR2 (germline): GTSNPN, SVGIG (reference sequence). The variable domain in full, with the rest retrieved from reference TRBV30 and TRBJ2-7, is SQTIHQWPATLVQPVGSPLSLECTVEGTSNPNLYWYRQAAGRGLQLLFYSVGIGQISSEVPQNLSASRPQDRQFILSSKKLLLSDSGFYLCAWSLGGFEQYFGPGTRLTVT.

This sequence joins TRBV9 and TRBJ2-5; a weak D match, TRBD2 (6 bases). The V gene lost 2 bases and the J gene lost 1 base, with 12 bases spanning the gap. The CDR3 consists of 15 residues. Germline V gene data show CDR1 as SGDLS and CDR2 as YYNGEE. The chain's CDR3 is CASSVAGRPQETQYF. The CDR3 DNA sequence: TGTGCCAGCAGCGTTGCGGGGCGGCCCCAAGAGACCCAGTACTTC.

CDR3 DNA sequence: TGTGCCATCAGTGGCGAAGGGGGCGAAGCTGCGATCTATGGCTACACCTTC. This translates into CAISGEGGEAAIYGYTF. The rearrangement joins TRBV10-3 to TRBJ1-2; TRBD1 agrees at 7 bases. Germline V CDR1 and CDR2: ENHRY, SYGVKD. This CDR3 spans 17 amino acids. V lost 4 bases to trimming and J lost 4 bases; unmatched junction nucleotides: 15.

The chain has TRBV28 and TRBJ1-2, with D possibly matching TRBD1 (6 bases). The CDR3 extends over 13 amino acids. V gave up 4 bases and J gave up 8 bases, with 14 bases separating them. Germline CDR1 is MDHEN and CDR2 is SYDVKM. Here the CDR3 reads CASSSPGGRGYTF. DNA for the CDR3: TGTGCCAGCAGTTCCCCGGGGGGGCGAGGCTACACCTTC.